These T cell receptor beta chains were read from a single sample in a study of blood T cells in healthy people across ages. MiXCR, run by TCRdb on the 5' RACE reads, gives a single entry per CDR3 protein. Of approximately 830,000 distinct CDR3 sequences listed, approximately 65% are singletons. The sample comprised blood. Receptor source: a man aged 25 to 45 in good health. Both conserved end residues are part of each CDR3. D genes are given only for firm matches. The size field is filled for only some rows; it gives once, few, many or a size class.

CDR3nt: TGCGTCAGCAGCCAAGAAAATCTCCTTGTCACTGGGGCCAACGTCCTGACTTTC
CDR3aa: CVSSQENLLVTGANVLTF
j_gene: TRBJ2-6
v_gene: TRBV4-3
d_gene: NA
abundance: NA

CDR3nt: TGTGCCAGCAGTTTTCGGACGCCGAGCTCCTACGAGCAGTACTTC
CDR3aa: CASSFRTPSSYEQYF
j_gene: TRBJ2-7
v_gene: TRBV6-2/TRBV6-3
d_gene: NA
abundance: few

CDR3nt: TGTGCCAGCAGAAGCAAAGACCGGGGCCACGAGCAGTACTTC
CDR3aa: CASRSKDRGHEQYF
j_gene: TRBJ2-7
v_gene: TRBV2
d_gene: NA
abundance: NA

CDR3nt: TGTGCCAGCAGTCCCCGGGACAGCTACAATCAGCCCCAGCATTTT
CDR3aa: CASSPRDSYNQPQHF
j_gene: TRBJ1-5
v_gene: TRBV28
d_gene: TRBD1
abundance: NA

CDR3nt: TGTGCCAGCAGTTTACACCGACCCTCGGTGGTTTTAAGCTCCTATAATTCACCCCTCCACTTT
CDR3aa: CASSLHRPSVVLSSYNSPLHF
j_gene: TRBJ1-6
v_gene: TRBV27
d_gene: NA
abundance: NA

CDR3nt: TGTGCCAGCAGCCCCGGGGGTGTCTCTGGGGCCAACGTCCTGACTTTC
CDR3aa: CASSPGGVSGANVLTF
j_gene: TRBJ2-6
v_gene: TRBV21-1
d_gene: NA
abundance: few

CDR3nt: TGCAGCGCCCGGCCGTCGCCCCAAGAGACCCAGTACTTC
CDR3aa: CSARPSPQETQYF
j_gene: TRBJ2-5
v_gene: TRBV29-1
d_gene: NA
abundance: once

CDR3nt: TGTGCCAGCGGCCCGGCAACCCCCTACGAGCAGTACTTC
CDR3aa: CASGPATPYEQYF
j_gene: TRBJ2-7
v_gene: TRBV6-2/TRBV6-3
d_gene: NA
abundance: NA

CDR3nt: TGTGCCAGCAGCCAAGATCCCGGGCCTCAAGAGACCCAGTACTTC
CDR3aa: CASSQDPGPQETQYF
j_gene: TRBJ2-5
v_gene: TRBV4-2
d_gene: NA
abundance: NA

CDR3nt: TGTGCCAGCAGTCCAGACAGGGGATGGGGAGGCTACACCTTC
CDR3aa: CASSPDRGWGGYTF
j_gene: TRBJ1-2
v_gene: TRBV12-3/TRBV12-4
d_gene: TRBD1
abundance: NA

CDR3nt: TGTGCCAGCAGGCCTCAGGTTTATAATTCACCCCTCCACTTT
CDR3aa: CASRPQVYNSPLHF
j_gene: TRBJ1-6
v_gene: TRBV28
d_gene: NA
abundance: NA

CDR3nt: TGTGCCATCACCCGGGACAGAGAGAGATCACCCCTCCACTTT
CDR3aa: CAITRDRERSPLHF
j_gene: TRBJ1-6
v_gene: TRBV10-3
d_gene: TRBD1
abundance: NA

CDR3nt: TGTGCCAGCAGCTCCTCCGGCGGGCGATACAATGAGCAGTTCTTC
CDR3aa: CASSSSGGRYNEQFF
j_gene: TRBJ2-1
v_gene: TRBV7-2
d_gene: NA
abundance: few

CDR3nt: TGTGCCAGCAGCGTCGAACCCGGGACGGATACCTACGAGCAGTACTTC
CDR3aa: CASSVEPGTDTYEQYF
j_gene: TRBJ2-7
v_gene: TRBV9
d_gene: NA
abundance: few

CDR3nt: TGTGCCAGCAGCGTAGCGTTAGGGGGCAATGAGCAGTTCTTC
CDR3aa: CASSVALGGNEQFF
j_gene: TRBJ2-1
v_gene: TRBV9
d_gene: NA
abundance: NA

CDR3nt: TGTGCCAGCAGCGTTGGGCTGAGGGTAGATACGCAGTATTTT
CDR3aa: CASSVGLRVDTQYF
j_gene: TRBJ2-3
v_gene: TRBV7-9
d_gene: NA
abundance: NA

CDR3nt: TGCAGTGCTAGAGCCCACCGGGACATCTCCTACGAGCAGTACTTC
CDR3aa: CSARAHRDISYEQYF
j_gene: TRBJ2-7
v_gene: TRBV20-1
d_gene: NA
abundance: few

CDR3nt: TGTGCCAGCAGCAGAATGGGGGTCTCCCTCAATGAGCAGTTCTTC
CDR3aa: CASSRMGVSLNEQFF
j_gene: TRBJ2-1
v_gene: TRBV7-6
d_gene: NA
abundance: NA

CDR3nt: TGTGCCAGCAGTTTCTTCACAACCGAAGAGACCCAGTACTTC
CDR3aa: CASSFFTTEETQYF
j_gene: TRBJ2-5
v_gene: TRBV28
d_gene: NA
abundance: few

CDR3nt: TGTGCCAGCAGCTTGGGGGACCTTCCACCCTACGAGCAGTACTTC
CDR3aa: CASSLGDLPPYEQYF
j_gene: TRBJ2-7
v_gene: TRBV13
d_gene: NA
abundance: NA

CDR3nt: TGTGCCAGTAGTATATTGCGAGCGGGGGACTACCAAGAGACCCAGTACTTC
CDR3aa: CASSILRAGDYQETQYF
j_gene: TRBJ2-5
v_gene: TRBV19
d_gene: TRBD2
abundance: NA

CDR3nt: TGTGCCAGCAGTTCACAGGGGGCGGGAGGCACTGAAGCTTTCTTT
CDR3aa: CASSSQGAGGTEAFF
j_gene: TRBJ1-1
v_gene: TRBV27
d_gene: TRBD1
abundance: NA

CDR3nt: TGTGCCAGCAGTTACCTCATCGGACTAGACGAGCAGTACTTC
CDR3aa: CASSYLIGLDEQYF
j_gene: TRBJ2-7
v_gene: TRBV6-6
d_gene: TRBD2
abundance: NA

CDR3nt: TGTGCCAGCACCCCAAGCGGGGGGGCAGATACGCAGTATTTT
CDR3aa: CASTPSGGADTQYF
j_gene: TRBJ2-3
v_gene: TRBV12-3/TRBV12-4
d_gene: TRBD2
abundance: once

CDR3nt: TGTGCCAGCACCACCGAAGTGCATCAGCCCCAGCATTTT
CDR3aa: CASTTEVHQPQHF
j_gene: TRBJ1-5
v_gene: TRBV6-2/TRBV6-3
d_gene: NA
abundance: once

CDR3nt: TGTGCCAGCAGCCAAGGGACCCATGGCTACACCTTC
CDR3aa: CASSQGTHGYTF
j_gene: TRBJ1-2
v_gene: TRBV3-1
d_gene: NA
abundance: NA